The 26 T cell receptor beta chains below were found in one sample sequenced in a study of T-cell reconstitution after alpha-beta-depleted transplantation in children. A TCRbeta library incorporating unique molecular identifiers was prepared. A single record per CDR3 protein comes from TCRdb applying MiXCR to the PCR reads. Counted here are some 490,000 distinct CDR3 sequences, around 12% occurring once; the ten biggest clones make up around 6%. This specimen was PBMCs from the stem cell graft donor, taken from the stem cell graft. The receptors come from a human donor who donated a stem cell graft to a child with combined immunodeficiency.

Of note for this clonotype: A clone one base away is much larger, so this may be a read error. The CDR3 end shows no conserved phenylalanine or tryptophan, and so a read error is likely. The V call is TRBV12-3 or TRBV12-4, the J call TRBJ1-1; the D is unclear. The CDR3 runs 13 residues. Trimming took 5 bases from V and 4 from J, leaving 11 bases between them. CDR3 nucleotides: TGTGCCAGCAGTCCCCCGGCGGGCACTGAAGCTTTCATT. Its protein is CASSPPAGTEAFI.

This clonotype was counted ten times or more. This chain uses TRBV7-9 with TRBJ2-1; D is unclear. The germline V gene encodes CDR1 SEHNR and CDR2 FQNEAQ (reference sequence). The CDR3 is 11 residues long. V dropped 2 bases and J dropped 9 bases, with 5 bases sitting between them. The CDR3: CASSLSAEQFF. CDR3 coding DNA: TGTGCCAGCAGCTTAAGTGCTGAGCAGTTCTTC.

This chain uses TRBV5-7 with TRBJ1-1; TRBD1 matches at 9 bases. TRBV5-7 counts as an open reading frame of uncertain function. After removal of 2 bases from V and 4 bases from J, the junction contained 12 bases not matched to a gene. The CDR3 is made up of 17 amino acids. The CDR3 loop is CASSFVGTGTWGTEAFF. CDR3 sequence (DNA): TGTGCCAGCAGCTTCGTCGGGACAGGGACCTGGGGCACTGAAGCTTTCTTT.

Only a few counts were recorded for this clonotype. The chain employs TRBV25-1 and TRBJ1-2, with D possibly TRBD1 on 5 matching bases. V lost 1 base, J lost 6 bases, and 15 bases lay in between. CDR1 and CDR2 (germline): MGHDK, SYGVNS. This CDR3 spans 15 amino acids. The CDR3 region is CASSELWQGGDGYTF. DNA of the CDR3: TGTGCCAGCAGTGAATTGTGGCAGGGTGGGGATGGCTACACCTTC.

This clonotype has more than one count but fewer than ten. The chain links TRBV27 to TRBJ2-7; 10 bases fit TRBD2. The CDR3 contains 14 residues. The germline V gene encodes CDR1 MNHEY and CDR2 SMNVEV (reference sequence). The junction had 4 bases not matched to a gene; V was cut back by 5 bases and J by 3 bases. The CDR3 loop reads CASSLSGGFYEQYF. The CDR3 region has the DNA TGTGCCAGCAGTCTTAGCGGGGGGTTCTACGAGCAGTACTTC.

CDR3 nucleotide sequence: TGTGCCAGCAGATCCGGGACAGGGAATTCACCCCTCCACTTT. This sequence encodes CASRSGTGNSPLHF. The J gene is TRBJ1-6, the V gene TRBV7-9, with 9 bases lining up with TRBD1. The CDR3 is 14 residues long. The ends lost 6 bases at V and 7 bases at J; junction bases unmatched: 4. CDR1 SEHNR and CDR2 FQNEAQ come from the germline V gene (reference sequence).

The sample holds many counts of this clonotype. V gene TRBV27 combines with J gene TRBJ1-2, with a weak D call TRBD1 (5 bases). Germline loops: CDR1 MNHEY, CDR2 SMNVEV (reference sequence). Deletions cut 3 bases from V and 6 bases from J, with 11 bases between. The CDR3 has 13 amino acids. CDR3 protein: CASSLGQKNGYTF. The CDR3 nucleotides read TGTGCCAGCAGTTTGGGGCAGAAGAATGGCTACACCTTC.

This clonotype was detected many times. This chain joins TRBV12-3 or TRBV12-4 and TRBJ2-7; 9 bases map to TRBD2. CDR3 size: 14 residues. V was pared by 0 bases and J by 5 bases, with 2 bases of the junction left unmatched. CDR3 amino acids: CASSLASGRNEQYF. As DNA, the CDR3 is TGTGCCAGCAGTTTAGCTAGCGGGAGAAACGAGCAGTACTTC.

This clonotype was seen repeatedly, ten times or more. V usage is TRBV4-3 and J usage is TRBJ2-2; TRBD2 agrees at 8 bases. Germline CDR1 reads LGHNA; CDR2 reads YSLEER. This CDR3 is built from 14 residues. Trimming removed 4 bases from V and 8 bases from J; junction bases left unmatched: 6. CDR3 protein: CASSLSGTVGELFF. CDR3 coding DNA: TGCGCCAGCAGCCTTAGCGGGACGGTTGGGGAGCTGTTTTTT.

This clonotype was seen at least ten times. The V and J genes are TRBV4-1 and TRBJ1-5; D is perhaps TRBD1 (5 bases). Trimming removed 1 base from V and 9 bases from J, with 16 bases in between. Germline CDR1 reads MGHRA; CDR2 reads YSYEKL. The CDR3 has 15 amino acids. CDR3 residues: CASSQAVGDPSPQHF. The CDR3 bases are TGCGCCAGCAGCCAAGCGGTGGGGGACCCATCGCCCCAGCATTTT.

In its sample, this clonotype was seen many times. The chain uses TRBV11-2 and TRBJ2-7; D is undetermined. The CDR3 totals 12 residues. V was shortened by 1 base and J by 5 bases, with 6 bases between the two germline ends. Germline CDR1 reads SGHAT; CDR2 reads FQNNGV. Here the CDR3 DNA reads TGTGCCAGCAGCTTAGCACCCGACGAGCAGTACTTC. This gives the protein CASSLAPDEQYF.

The sample holds a few counts of this clonotype. The rearrangement uses TRBV12-3 or TRBV12-4 and TRBJ2-2, with D hard to call. V was trimmed by 5 bases and J by 4 bases, leaving 5 bases between them. This CDR3 is 12 amino acids long. DNA for the CDR3: TGTGCCAGCAGTAGACCCACCGGGGAGCTGTTTTTT. It is translated as CASSRPTGELFF.

This clonotype was seen only a few times. This chain links TRBV6-1 with TRBJ2-7, with 14 bases identical to TRBD2. The junction had 2 bases not matched to a gene; V was cut back by 7 bases and J by 3 bases. From germline, CDR1 is MNHNS and CDR2 SASEGT. CDR3 length: 14 amino acids. CDR3 amino acids: CASTGLAGVYEQYF. The CDR3, as DNA: TGTGCCAGCACGGGACTAGCGGGAGTCTACGAGCAGTACTTC.

In this sample, this clonotype turned up a few times. This chain uses TRBV7-2 with TRBJ2-7; 9 bases are a match to TRBD2. J gave up 7 bases and V 4 bases, and 14 bases lay outside the gene matches. The CDR3 extends over 16 amino acids. Germline values: CDR1 SGHTA, CDR2 FQGNSA. The CDR3 sequence: CASSSPGTSLLREQYF. The CDR3 nucleotides read TGTGCCAGCAGCTCTCCCGGGACTAGCTTACTTCGTGAGCAGTACTTC.

The gene calls are TRBV7-8 and TRBJ2-7, with TRBD1 identical over 11 bases. V lost 1 base to trimming and J lost 0 bases; unmatched junction nucleotides: 11. CDR1 and CDR2 (germline): SGHVS, FQNEAQ. The CDR3 length is 19 residues. CDR3 nucleotides: TGTGCCAGCAGCTTAGGTTCGGGACAGGGGGTGGGGAGCTCCTACGAGCAGTACTTC. It codes for CASSLGSGQGVGSSYEQYF. The full variable domain, in which reference TRBV7-8 and TRBJ2-7 provide the parts outside the CDR3, is GAGVSQSPRYKVAKRGQDVALRCDPISGHVSLFWYQQALGQGPEFLTYFQNEAQLDKSGLPSDRFFAERPEGSVSTLKIQRTQQEDSAVYLCASSLGSGQGVGSSYEQYFGPGTRLTVT.

This chain joins TRBV11-3 and TRBJ2-7, with D tentatively TRBD2 (6 bases). Trimming shortened V by 5 bases and J by 3 bases, and 17 bases separated the two germline ends. The CDR3 consists of 15 residues. The germline gives CDR1 SGHNT, CDR2 YENEEA. The DNA for the CDR3 is TGTGCCAGCAGCCCACGGACGGGAGATTTCTACGAGCAGTACTTC. It specifies CASSPRTGDFYEQYF.

There are a few counts of this clonotype. The J gene is TRBJ1-1, the V gene TRBV5-4; 7 bases match TRBD1. The CDR3 extends over 14 amino acids. Looked up from germline, CDR1 is SGHNT and CDR2 is YYREEE (reference sequence). J lost 4 bases, V lost 4 bases, and 7 bases had no gene match. This CDR3 is CASSQGQSSTEAFF. Here the CDR3 DNA reads TGTGCCAGCAGCCAGGGACAGTCGAGCACTGAAGCTTTCTTT.

Concerning this clonotype itself: Since the CDR3 does not end with the conserved phenylalanine or tryptophan, this likely comes from a read error. This rearrangement joins TRBV12-3 or TRBV12-4 to TRBJ1-5; D uncertain. V dropped 3 bases and J dropped 5 bases, with 5 bases sitting between them. The CDR3 consists of 12 residues. CDR3 nucleotides: TGTGCCAGCAGTTTCGTGGATCAGCCCCAGCATTGT. This sequence encodes CASSFVDQPQHC.

This clonotype appeared a few times. V usage is TRBV15 and J usage is TRBJ2-3, with a possible D match to TRBD1 (5 bases). This CDR3 is built from 15 residues. The germline V gene has CDR1 LNHNV and CDR2 YYDKDF (reference sequence). V was clipped by 1 base and J by 3 bases, with 11 bases between them. CDR3 sequence (DNA): TGTGCCACCAGCAGAGGGGCAGGGTCAACAGATACGCAGTATTTT. Residues: CATSRGAGSTDTQYF.

The table lists this clonotype with many counts. The CDR3 sequence: CASSYEGSQETQYF. CDR3 nucleotides: TGTGCCAGCAGTTACGAAGGGAGCCAAGAGACCCAGTACTTC. V is TRBV6-5 and J is TRBJ2-5, with D tentatively TRBD2 (5 bases). The CDR3 is made up of 14 amino acids. CDR1 and CDR2 (germline): MNHEY, SVGAGI. V dropped 2 bases and J dropped 1 base, with 8 bases sitting between them.

The sample holds a few counts of this clonotype. The V call is TRBV6-4, the J call TRBJ2-2, with a weak D call TRBD2 (6 bases). The V end was cut by 5 bases, the J end by 5 bases, with 12 bases between. There are 14 residues in the CDR3. In germline, CDR1 is MRHNA, CDR2 SNTAGT. The DNA of the CDR3 is TGTGCCAGCAGTATGGGGGGACGAACCGGGGAGCTGTTTTTT. It specifies CASSMGGRTGELFF.

This clonotype has more than one count but fewer than ten. The V call is TRBV7-9, the J call TRBJ2-1; D remains ambiguous. Germline V gives CDR1 SEHNR, CDR2 FQNEAQ (reference sequence). CDR3 length: 12 amino acids. The ends were cut back, 4 bases at V and 12 bases at J, with 13 bases in the middle. The CDR3 DNA reads TGTGCCAGCAGCTGGGCGCCAGTCGGGCAGTTCTTC. This codes for CASSWAPVGQFF. Full variable domain (outside the CDR3, taken from reference TRBV7-9 and TRBJ2-1): DTGVSQNPRHKITKRGQNVTFRCDPISEHNRLYWYRQTLGQGPEFLTYFQNEAQLEKSRLLSDRFSAERPKGSFSTLEIQRTEQGDSAMYLCASSWAPVGQFFGPGTRLTVL.

The gene calls are TRBV4-1 and TRBJ2-7, with 8 bases matching TRBD2. This CDR3 spans 16 amino acids. The germline CDR1 and CDR2 sequences are MGHRA and YSYEKL. The V gene end was trimmed by 0 bases and the J gene end by 5 bases; junction bases not matched to a gene: 9. The CDR3 bases are TGCGCCAGCAGCCAAGAGGGTAGCGGGATAAATCACGAGCAGTACTTC. This gives the protein CASSQEGSGINHEQYF.

This clonotype appeared many times. This chain connects TRBV7-2 to TRBJ2-3; D tentatively reads TRBD1 or TRBD2 (5 bases each). Germline assignment: CDR1 SGHTA and CDR2 FQGNSA. The CDR3 runs 13 residues. The V end lost 4 bases, the J end lost 6 bases, and 11 bases lay between the germline ends. The CDR3 sequence: CASSYGGMDTQYF. The CDR3 nucleotides are TGTGCCAGCAGCTATGGGGGAATGGATACGCAGTATTTT. Complete variable domain (other parts from reference TRBV7-2 and TRBJ2-3): GAGVSQSPSNKVTEKGKDVELRCDPISGHTALYWYRQSLGQGLEFLIYFQGNSAPDKSGLPSDRFSAERTGGSVSTLTIQRTQQEDSAVYLCASSYGGMDTQYFGPGTRLTVL.

This rearrangement joins TRBV5-1 to TRBJ2-7; 8 bases are shared with TRBD2. The germline CDR1 and CDR2 sequences are SGHRS and YFSETQ. J was trimmed by 2 bases and V by 0 bases; bases with no gene match: 4. The CDR3 runs 15 residues. The CDR3 bases are TGCGCCAGCAGCTTGGCCTGGGGACTAGCCTACGAGCAGTACTTC. Its protein product is CASSLAWGLAYEQYF.

This clonotype was seen a handful of times. The chain uses TRBV12-3 or TRBV12-4 and TRBJ1-2; D is uncertain. This CDR3 is built from 15 residues. Trimming removed 5 bases from V and 1 base from J, with 14 bases in between. The CDR3 DNA follows: TGTGCCAGCAGTCCTCGGTTGGATCTTAACTATGGCTACACCTTC. Its protein is CASSPRLDLNYGYTF.